This T cell receptor beta chain stems from a study of blood T cell repertoires in COVID-19. The wider study: The study drew acute and convalescent COVID-19 samples from the United States, Italy and Spain. T cells, B-cell-depleted T cells, or PBMCs provided the cDNA or gDNA that served as material.

V trimming: 5 bases; J trimming: 1 base; junction bases outside the gene matches: 9. The CDR3 has 16 amino acids. The germline CDR1 and CDR2 sequences are LGHNA and YNFKEQ. The sample holds a few counts of this clone. In the source study's methods: Reference gene primer amplification gave estimated nucleated cell counts. TCRdb's copy holds only in-frame clones and misses some; the assay was immunoSEQ multiplex PCR. V, J and clone size are those of that table, while D and trimming were read from the DNA. The sample yields fewer than 300,000 clones, roughly 84% seen once. Sequenced input: peripheral blood. This TCR derives from a young woman with acute or convalescent COVID-19. J is TRBJ1-1 and V is TRBV4-2; 8 nucleotides align to TRBD1. The CDR3 loop is CASSSPQGAQNTEAFF. CDR3 DNA sequence: TGTGCCAGCAGCTCGCCCCAGGGGGCCCAGAACACTGAAGCTTTCTTT.